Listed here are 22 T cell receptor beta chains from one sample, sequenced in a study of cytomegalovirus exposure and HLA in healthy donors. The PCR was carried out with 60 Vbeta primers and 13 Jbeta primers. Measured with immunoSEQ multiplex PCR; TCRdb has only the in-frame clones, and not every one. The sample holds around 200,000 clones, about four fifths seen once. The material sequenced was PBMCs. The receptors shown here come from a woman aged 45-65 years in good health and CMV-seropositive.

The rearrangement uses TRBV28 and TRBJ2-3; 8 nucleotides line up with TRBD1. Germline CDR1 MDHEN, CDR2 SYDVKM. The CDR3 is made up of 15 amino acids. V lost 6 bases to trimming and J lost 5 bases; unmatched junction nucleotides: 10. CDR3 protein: CASRPSRGQKDTQYF. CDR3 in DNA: TGTGCCAGCAGACCTAGCAGGGGGCAGAAAGATACGCAGTATTTT.

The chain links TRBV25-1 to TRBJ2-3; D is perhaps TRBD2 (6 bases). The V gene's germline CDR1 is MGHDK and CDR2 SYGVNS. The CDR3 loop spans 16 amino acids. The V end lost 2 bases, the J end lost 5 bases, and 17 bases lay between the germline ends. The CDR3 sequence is CASSELPGARGDTQYF. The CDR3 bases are TGTGCCAGCAGTGAACTCCCGGGAGCCCGCGGAGATACGCAGTATTTT.

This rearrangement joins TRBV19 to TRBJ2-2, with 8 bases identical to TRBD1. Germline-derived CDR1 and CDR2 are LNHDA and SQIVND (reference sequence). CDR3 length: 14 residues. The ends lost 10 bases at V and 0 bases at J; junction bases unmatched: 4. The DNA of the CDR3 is TGTGCCACCCAGGACAGGGCGAACACCGGGGAGCTGTTTTTT. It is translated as CATQDRANTGELFF.

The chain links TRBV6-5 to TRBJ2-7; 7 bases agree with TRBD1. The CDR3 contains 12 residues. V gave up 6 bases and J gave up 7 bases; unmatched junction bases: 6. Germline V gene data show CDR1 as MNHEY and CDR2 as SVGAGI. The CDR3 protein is CASSRQGGEQYF. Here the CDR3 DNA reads TGTGCCAGCAGCAGACAGGGCGGGGAGCAGTACTTC.

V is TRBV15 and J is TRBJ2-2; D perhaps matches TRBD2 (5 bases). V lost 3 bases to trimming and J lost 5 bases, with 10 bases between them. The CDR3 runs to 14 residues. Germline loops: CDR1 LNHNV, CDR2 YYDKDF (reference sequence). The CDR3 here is CATSRVPGTGELFF. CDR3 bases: TGTGCCACCAGCAGGGTACCGGGGACCGGGGAGCTGTTTTTT.

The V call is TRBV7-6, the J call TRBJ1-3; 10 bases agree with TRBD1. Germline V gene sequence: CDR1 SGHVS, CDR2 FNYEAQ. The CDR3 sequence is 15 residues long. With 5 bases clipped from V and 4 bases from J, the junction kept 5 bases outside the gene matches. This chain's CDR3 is CASSARDRGGNTIYF. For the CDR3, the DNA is TGTGCCAGCAGCGCACGGGACAGGGGAGGAAACACCATATATTTT.

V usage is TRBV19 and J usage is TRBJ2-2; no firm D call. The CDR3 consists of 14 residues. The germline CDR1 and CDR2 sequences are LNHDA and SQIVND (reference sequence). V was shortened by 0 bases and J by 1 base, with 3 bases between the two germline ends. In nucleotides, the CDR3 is TGTGCCAGTAGTATAGACCGGAACACCGGGGAGCTGTTTTTT. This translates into CASSIDRNTGELFF. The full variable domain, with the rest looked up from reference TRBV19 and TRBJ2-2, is DGGITQSPKYLFRKEGQNVTLSCEQNLNHDAMYWYRQDPGQGLRLIYYSQIVNDFQKGDIAEGYSVSREKKESFPLTVTSAQKNPTAFYLCASSIDRNTGELFFGEGSRLTVL.

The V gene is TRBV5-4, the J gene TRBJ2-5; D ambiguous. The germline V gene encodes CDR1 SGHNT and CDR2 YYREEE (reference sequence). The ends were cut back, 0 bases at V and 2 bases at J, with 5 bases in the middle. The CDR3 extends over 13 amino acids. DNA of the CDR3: TGTGCCAGCAGCTTGGACAGTCAAGAGACCCAGTACTTC. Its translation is CASSLDSQETQYF.

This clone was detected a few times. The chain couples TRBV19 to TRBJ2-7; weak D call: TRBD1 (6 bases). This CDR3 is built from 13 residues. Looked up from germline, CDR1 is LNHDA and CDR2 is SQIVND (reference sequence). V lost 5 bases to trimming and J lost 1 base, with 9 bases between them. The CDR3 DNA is TGTGCCAGTAGTGGGGGCCTATCCTACGAGCAGTACTTC. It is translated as CASSGGLSYEQYF.

The CDR3 region has the DNA TGCGCCAGCAGCCAGGGACAGGGAGGACGTGAAAAACTGTTTTTT. This translates into CASSQGQGGREKLFF. V usage is TRBV4-3 and J usage is TRBJ1-4, with 9 bases that match TRBD1. The V gene's germline CDR1 is LGHNA and CDR2 YSLEER. The CDR3 sequence is 15 residues long. V lost 3 bases, J lost 7 bases, and 6 bases stayed unmatched.

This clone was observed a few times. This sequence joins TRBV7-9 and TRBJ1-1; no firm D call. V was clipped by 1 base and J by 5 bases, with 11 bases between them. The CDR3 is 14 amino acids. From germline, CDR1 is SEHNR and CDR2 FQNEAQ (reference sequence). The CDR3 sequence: CASSLVLSETEAFF. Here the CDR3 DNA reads TGTGCCAGCAGCTTAGTCCTTTCGGAGACTGAAGCTTTCTTT. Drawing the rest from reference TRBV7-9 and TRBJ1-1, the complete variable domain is DTGVSQNPRHKITKRGQNVTFRCDPISEHNRLYWYRQTLGQGPEFLTYFQNEAQLEKSRLLSDRFSAERPKGSFSTLEIQRTEQGDSAMYLCASSLVLSETEAFFGQGTRLTVV.

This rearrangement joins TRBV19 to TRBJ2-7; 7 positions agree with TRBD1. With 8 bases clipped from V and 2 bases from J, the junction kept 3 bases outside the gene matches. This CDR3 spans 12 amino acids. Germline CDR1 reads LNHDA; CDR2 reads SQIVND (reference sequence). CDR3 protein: CASSRGTYEQYF. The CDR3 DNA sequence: TGTGCCAGTTCCAGGGGGACCTACGAGCAGTACTTC.

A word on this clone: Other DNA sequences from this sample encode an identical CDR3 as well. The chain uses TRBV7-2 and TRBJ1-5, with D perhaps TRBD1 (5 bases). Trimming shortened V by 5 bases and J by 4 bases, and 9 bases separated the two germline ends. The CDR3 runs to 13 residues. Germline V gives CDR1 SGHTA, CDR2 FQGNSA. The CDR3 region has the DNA TGTGCCAGCAGCCCTCAGGGAAATCAGCCCCAGCATTTT. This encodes CASSPQGNQPQHF.

In DNA, the CDR3 is TGTGCCAGCAGCTTACAGGGAACAGATACGCAGTATTTT. It yields the protein CASSLQGTDTQYF. The chain carries TRBV7-7 and TRBJ2-3; maybe TRBD1 (5 bases). Trimming pared 2 bases from V and 3 bases from J, leaving 6 bases between. The CDR3 has 13 residues. Germline assignment: CDR1 SSHAT and CDR2 FNYEAQ (reference sequence). The entire variable domain, with the rest obtained from reference TRBV7-7 and TRBJ2-3, is as follows: GAGVSQSPRYKVTKRGQDVTLRCDPISSHATLYWYQQALGQGPEFLTYFNYEAQPDKSGLPSDRFSAERPEGSISTLTIQRTEQRDSAMYRCASSLQGTDTQYFGPGTRLTVL.

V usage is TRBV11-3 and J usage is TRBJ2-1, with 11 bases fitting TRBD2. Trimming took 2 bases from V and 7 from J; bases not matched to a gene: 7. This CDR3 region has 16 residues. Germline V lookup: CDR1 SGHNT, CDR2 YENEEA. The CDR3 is CASSLHSGGEVNEQFF. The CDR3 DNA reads TGTGCCAGCAGCTTACATAGCGGGGGGGAGGTGAATGAGCAGTTCTTC. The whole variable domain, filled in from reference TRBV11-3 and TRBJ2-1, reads EAGVVQSPRYKIIEKKQPVAFWCNPISGHNTLYWYLQNLGQGPELLIRYENEEAVDDSQLPKDRFSAERLKGVDSTLKIQPAELGDSAVYLCASSLHSGGEVNEQFFGPGTRLTVL.

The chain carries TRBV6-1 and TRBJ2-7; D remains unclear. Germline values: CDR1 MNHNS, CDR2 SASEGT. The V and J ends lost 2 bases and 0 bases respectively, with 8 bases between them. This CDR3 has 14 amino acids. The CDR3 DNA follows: TGTGCCAGCAGTGAACAGGCAAGCTCCTACGAGCAGTACTTC. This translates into CASSEQASSYEQYF.

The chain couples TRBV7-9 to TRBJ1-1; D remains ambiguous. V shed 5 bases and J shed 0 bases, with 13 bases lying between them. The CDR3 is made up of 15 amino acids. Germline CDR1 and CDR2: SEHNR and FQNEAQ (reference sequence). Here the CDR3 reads CASSRVLGLNTEAFF. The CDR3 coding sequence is TGTGCCAGCAGCCGTGTTTTGGGCCTGAACACTGAAGCTTTCTTT.

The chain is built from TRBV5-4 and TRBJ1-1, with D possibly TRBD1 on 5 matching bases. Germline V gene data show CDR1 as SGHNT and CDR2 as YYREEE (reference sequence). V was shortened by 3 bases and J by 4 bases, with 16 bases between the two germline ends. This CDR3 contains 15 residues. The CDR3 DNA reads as TGTGCCAGCAGCTCGCCAGGGTTTTGGAGCACTGAAGCTTTCTTT. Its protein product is CASSSPGFWSTEAFF. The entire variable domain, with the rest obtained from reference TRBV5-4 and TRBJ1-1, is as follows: ETGVTQSPTHLIKTRGQQVTLRCSSQSGHNTVSWYQQALGQGPQFIFQYYREEENGRGNFPPRFSGLQFPNYSSELNVNALELDDSALYLCASSSPGFWSTEAFFGQGTRLTVV.

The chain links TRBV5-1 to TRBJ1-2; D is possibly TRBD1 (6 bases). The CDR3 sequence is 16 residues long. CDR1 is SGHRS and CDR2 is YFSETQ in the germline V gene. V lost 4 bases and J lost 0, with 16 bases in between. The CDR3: CASSPSGTPSNYGYTF. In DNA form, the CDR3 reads TGCGCCAGCAGCCCGTCCGGGACACCCTCTAACTATGGCTACACCTTC.

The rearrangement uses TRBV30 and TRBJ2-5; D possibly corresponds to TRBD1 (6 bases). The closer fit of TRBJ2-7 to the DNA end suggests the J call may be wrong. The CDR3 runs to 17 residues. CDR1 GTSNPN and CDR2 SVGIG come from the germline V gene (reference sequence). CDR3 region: CAWSGAGDYFSSYEQYF. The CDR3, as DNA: TGTGCCTGGAGCGGGGCAGGGGATTATTTCAGCTCCTACGAGCAGTACTTC.

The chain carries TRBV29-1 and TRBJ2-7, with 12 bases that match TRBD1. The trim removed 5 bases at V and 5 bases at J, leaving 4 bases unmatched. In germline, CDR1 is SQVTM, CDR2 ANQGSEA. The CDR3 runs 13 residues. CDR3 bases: TGCAGCGTTTGGGACAGGGGGCGGCACGAGCAGTACTTC. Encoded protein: CSVWDRGRHEQYF.

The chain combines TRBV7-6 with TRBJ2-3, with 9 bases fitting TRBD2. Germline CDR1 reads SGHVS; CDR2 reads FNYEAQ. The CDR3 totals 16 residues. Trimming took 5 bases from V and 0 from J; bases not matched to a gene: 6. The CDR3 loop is CASSPSGGSSTDTQYF. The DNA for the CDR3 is TGTGCCAGCAGCCCCAGCGGGGGGTCTAGCACAGATACGCAGTATTTT. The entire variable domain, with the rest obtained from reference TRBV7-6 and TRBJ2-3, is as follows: GAGVSQSPRYKVTKRGQDVALRCDPISGHVSLYWYRQALGQGPEFLTYFNYEAQQDKSGLPNDRFSAERPEGSISTLTIQRTEQRDSAMYRCASSPSGGSSTDTQYFGPGTRLTVL.